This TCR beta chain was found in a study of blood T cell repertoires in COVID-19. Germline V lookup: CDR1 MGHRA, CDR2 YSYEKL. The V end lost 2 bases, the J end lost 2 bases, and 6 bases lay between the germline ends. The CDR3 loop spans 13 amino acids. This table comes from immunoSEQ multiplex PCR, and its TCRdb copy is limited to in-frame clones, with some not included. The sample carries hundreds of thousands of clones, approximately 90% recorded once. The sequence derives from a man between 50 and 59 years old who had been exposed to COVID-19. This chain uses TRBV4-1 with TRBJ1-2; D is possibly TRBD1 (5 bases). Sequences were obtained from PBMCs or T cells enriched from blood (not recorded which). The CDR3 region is CASSQQGNYGYTF. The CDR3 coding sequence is TGCGCCAGCAGCCAACAGGGAAACTATGGCTACACCTTC.